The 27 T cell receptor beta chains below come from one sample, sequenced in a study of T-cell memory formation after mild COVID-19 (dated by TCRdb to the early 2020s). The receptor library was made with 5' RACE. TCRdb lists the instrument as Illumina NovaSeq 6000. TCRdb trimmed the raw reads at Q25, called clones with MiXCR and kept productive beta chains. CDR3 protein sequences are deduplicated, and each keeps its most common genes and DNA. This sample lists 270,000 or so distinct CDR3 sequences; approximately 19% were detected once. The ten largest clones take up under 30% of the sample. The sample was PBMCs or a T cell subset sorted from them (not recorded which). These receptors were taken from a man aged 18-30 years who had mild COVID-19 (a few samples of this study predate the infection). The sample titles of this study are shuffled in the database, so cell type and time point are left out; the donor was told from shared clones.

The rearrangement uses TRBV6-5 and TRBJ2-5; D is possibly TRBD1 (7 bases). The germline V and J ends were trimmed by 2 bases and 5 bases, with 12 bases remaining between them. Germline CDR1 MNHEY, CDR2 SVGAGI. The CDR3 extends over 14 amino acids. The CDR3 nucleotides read TGTGCCAGCAGTTACGGGGGGACAGAGGAGACCCAGTACTTC. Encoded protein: CASSYGGTEETQYF.

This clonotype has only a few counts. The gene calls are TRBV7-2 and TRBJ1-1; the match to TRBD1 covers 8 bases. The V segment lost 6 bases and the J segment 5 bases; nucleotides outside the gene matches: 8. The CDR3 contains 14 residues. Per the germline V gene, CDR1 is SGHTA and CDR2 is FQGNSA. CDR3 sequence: CASRGRGLGTEAFF. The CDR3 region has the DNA TGTGCCAGCAGAGGCAGGGGGCTGGGTACTGAAGCTTTCTTT. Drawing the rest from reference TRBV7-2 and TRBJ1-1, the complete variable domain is GAGVSQSPSNKVTEKGKDVELRCDPISGHTALYWYRQSLGQGLEFLIYFQGNSAPDKSGLPSDRFSAERTGGSVSTLTIQRTQQEDSAVYLCASRGRGLGTEAFFGQGTRLTVV.

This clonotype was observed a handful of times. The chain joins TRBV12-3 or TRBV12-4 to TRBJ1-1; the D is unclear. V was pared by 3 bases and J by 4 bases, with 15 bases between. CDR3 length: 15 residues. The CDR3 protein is CASSFDPPRGTEAFF. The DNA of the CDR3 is TGTGCCAGCAGTTTCGACCCTCCCCGGGGCACTGAAGCTTTCTTT.

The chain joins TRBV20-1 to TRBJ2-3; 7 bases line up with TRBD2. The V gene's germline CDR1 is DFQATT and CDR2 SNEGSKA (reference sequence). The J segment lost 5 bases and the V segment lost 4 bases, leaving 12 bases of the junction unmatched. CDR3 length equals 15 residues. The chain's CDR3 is CSAIHLAGVVDTQYF. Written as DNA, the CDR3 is TGCAGTGCTATCCACCTTGCGGGGGTGGTAGATACGCAGTATTTT.

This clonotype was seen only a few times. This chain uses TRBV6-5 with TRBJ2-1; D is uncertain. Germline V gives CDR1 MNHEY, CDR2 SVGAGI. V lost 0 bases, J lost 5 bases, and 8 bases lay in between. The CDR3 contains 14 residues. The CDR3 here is CASSYSGGNNEQFF. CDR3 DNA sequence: TGTGCCAGCAGTTACTCTGGCGGAAACAATGAGCAGTTCTTC.

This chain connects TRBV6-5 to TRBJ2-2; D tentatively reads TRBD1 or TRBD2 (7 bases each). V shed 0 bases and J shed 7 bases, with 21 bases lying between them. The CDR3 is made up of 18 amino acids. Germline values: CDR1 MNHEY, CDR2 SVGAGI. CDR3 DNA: TGTGCCAGCAGTTACTCGGATGGCGGGGGCCCAGGGGGCGGGGAGCTGTTTTTT. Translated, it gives CASSYSDGGGPGGGELFF.

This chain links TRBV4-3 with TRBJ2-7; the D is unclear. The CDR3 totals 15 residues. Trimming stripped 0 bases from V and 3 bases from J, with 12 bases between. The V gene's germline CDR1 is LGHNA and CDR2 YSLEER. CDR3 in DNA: TGCGCCAGCAGCCAAGATTTGGGCAGTTACTACGAGCAGTACTTC. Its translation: CASSQDLGSYYEQYF.

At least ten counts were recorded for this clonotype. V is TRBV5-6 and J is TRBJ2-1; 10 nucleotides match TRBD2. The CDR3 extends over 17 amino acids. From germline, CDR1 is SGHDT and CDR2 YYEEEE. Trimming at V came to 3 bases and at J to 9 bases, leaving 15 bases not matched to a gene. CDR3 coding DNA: TGTGCCAGCAGCTCCCGAGGGCAGCGGGGGGGCCTGGCTGAGCAGTTCTTC. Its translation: CASSSRGQRGGLAEQFF. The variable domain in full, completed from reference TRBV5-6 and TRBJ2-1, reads DAGVTQSPTHLIKTRGQQVTLRCSPKSGHDTVSWYQQALGQGPQFIFQYYEEEERQRGNFPDRFSGHQFPNYSSELNVNALLLGDSALYLCASSSRGQRGGLAEQFFGPGTRLTVL.

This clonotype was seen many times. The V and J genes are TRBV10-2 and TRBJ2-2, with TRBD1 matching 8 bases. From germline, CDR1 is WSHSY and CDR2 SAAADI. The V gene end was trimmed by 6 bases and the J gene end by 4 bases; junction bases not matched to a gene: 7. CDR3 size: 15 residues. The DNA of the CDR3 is TGCGCCAGCAGGGACGGACAGGGATCCACCGGGGAGCTGTTTTTT. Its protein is CASRDGQGSTGELFF.

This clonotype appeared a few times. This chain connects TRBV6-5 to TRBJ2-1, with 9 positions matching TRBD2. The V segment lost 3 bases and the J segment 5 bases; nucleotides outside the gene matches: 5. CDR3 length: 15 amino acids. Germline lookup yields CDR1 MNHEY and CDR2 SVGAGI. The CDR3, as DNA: TGTGCCAGCAGTTATGGAGTAGCGGGGGACAATGAGCAGTTCTTC. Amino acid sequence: CASSYGVAGDNEQFF.

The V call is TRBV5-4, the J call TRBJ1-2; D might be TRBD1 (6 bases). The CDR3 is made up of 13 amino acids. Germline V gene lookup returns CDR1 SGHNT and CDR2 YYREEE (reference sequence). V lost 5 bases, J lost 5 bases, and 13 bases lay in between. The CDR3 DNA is TGTGCCAGCAGTTCTGATACAGGGTATGGCTACACCTTC. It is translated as CASSSDTGYGYTF.

Here the CDR3 DNA reads TGCAGCGTTGTTGAGGAGAGCTCTGGAAACACCATATATTTT. Its protein is CSVVEESSGNTIYF. V usage is TRBV29-1 and J usage is TRBJ1-3; no clear D. Trimming shortened V by 4 bases and J by 0 bases, and 10 bases separated the two germline ends. The CDR3 spans 14 residues. CDR1 SQVTM and CDR2 ANQGSEA come from the germline V gene.

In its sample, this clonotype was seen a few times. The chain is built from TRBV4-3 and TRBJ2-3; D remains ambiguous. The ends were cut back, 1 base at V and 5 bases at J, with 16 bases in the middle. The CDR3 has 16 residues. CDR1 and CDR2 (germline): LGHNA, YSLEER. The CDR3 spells CASSQVFIGSGDTQYF. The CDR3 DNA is TGCGCCAGCAGCCAAGTATTCATCGGGTCTGGAGATACGCAGTATTTT.

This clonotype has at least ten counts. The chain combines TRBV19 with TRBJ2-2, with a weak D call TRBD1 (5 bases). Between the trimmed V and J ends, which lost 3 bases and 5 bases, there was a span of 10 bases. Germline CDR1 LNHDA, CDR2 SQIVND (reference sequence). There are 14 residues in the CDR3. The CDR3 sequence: CASSMQGRTGELFF. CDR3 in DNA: TGTGCCAGTAGTATGCAGGGCAGAACCGGGGAGCTGTTTTTT. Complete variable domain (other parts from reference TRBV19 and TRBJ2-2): DGGITQSPKYLFRKEGQNVTLSCEQNLNHDAMYWYRQDPGQGLRLIYYSQIVNDFQKGDIAEGYSVSREKKESFPLTVTSAQKNPTAFYLCASSMQGRTGELFFGEGSRLTVL.

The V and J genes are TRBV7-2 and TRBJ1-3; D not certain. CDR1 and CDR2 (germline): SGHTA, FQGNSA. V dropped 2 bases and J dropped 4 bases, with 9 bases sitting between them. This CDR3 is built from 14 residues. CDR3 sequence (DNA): TGTGCCAGCAGCTTAAGTCGTGGGGGAAACACCATATATTTT. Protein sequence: CASSLSRGGNTIYF.

CDR3 amino acids: CASSQESVAGRGDTQYF. In DNA, the CDR3 is TGCGCCAGCAGCCAAGAATCGGTAGCGGGCCGAGGAGATACGCAGTATTTT. The chain is built from TRBV4-3 and TRBJ2-3, with 7 bases lining up with TRBD2. Germline V gives CDR1 LGHNA, CDR2 YSLEER. The CDR3 totals 17 residues. With 0 bases clipped from V and 5 bases from J, the junction kept 11 bases outside the gene matches.

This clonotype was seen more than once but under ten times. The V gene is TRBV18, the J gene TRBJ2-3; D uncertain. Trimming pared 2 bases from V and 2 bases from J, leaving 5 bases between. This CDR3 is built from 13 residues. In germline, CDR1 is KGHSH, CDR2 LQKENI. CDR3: CASSPENTDTQYF. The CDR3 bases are TGTGCCAGCTCACCAGAAAACACAGATACGCAGTATTTT.

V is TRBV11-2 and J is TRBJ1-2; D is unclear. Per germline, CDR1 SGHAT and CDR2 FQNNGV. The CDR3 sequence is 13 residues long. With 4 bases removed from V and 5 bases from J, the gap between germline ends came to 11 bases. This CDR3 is CASSYDGTYGYTF. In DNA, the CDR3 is TGTGCCAGCAGCTACGACGGAACTTATGGCTACACCTTC. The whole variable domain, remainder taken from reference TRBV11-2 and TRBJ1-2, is EAGVAQSPRYKIIEKRQSVAFWCNPISGHATLYWYQQILGQGPKLLIQFQNNGVVDDSQLPKDRFSAERLKGVDSTLKIQPAKLEDSAVYLCASSYDGTYGYTFGSGTRLTVV.

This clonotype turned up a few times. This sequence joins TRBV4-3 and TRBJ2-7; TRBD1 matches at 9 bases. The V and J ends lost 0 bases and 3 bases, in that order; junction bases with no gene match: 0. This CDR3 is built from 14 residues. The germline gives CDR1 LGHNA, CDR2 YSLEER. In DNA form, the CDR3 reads TGCGCCAGCAGCCAAGAGGACAGGGGCTACGAGCAGTACTTC. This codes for CASSQEDRGYEQYF.

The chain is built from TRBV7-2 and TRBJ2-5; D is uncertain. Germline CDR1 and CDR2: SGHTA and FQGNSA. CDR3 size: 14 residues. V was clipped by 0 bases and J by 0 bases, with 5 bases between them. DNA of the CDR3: TGTGCCAGCAGCTTAGCGTCTTACCAAGAGACCCAGTACTTC. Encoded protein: CASSLASYQETQYF.

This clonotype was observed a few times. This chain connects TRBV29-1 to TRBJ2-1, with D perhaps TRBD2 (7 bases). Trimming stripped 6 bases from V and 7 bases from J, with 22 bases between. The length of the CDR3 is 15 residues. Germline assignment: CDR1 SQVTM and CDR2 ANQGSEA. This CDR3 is CSVSGGGGGYNEQFF. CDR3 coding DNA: TGCAGCGTGTCCGGGGGCGGGGGCGGTTATAATGAGCAGTTCTTC.

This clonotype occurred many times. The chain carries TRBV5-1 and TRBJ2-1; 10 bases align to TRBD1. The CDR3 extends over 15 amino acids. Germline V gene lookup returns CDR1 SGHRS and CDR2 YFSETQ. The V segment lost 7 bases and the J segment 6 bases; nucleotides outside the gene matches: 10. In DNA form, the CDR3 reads TGCGCCAGCCGTGAAACCGGGACAGGGGTCAATGAGCAGTTCTTC. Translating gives CASRETGTGVNEQFF.

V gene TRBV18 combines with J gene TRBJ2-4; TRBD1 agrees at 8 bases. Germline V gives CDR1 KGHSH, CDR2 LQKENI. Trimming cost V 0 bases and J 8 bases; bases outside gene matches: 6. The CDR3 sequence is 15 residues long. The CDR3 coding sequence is TGTGCCAGCTCACCACCCTCAGGGGGCAACGACATTCAGTACTTC. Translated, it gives CASSPPSGGNDIQYF.

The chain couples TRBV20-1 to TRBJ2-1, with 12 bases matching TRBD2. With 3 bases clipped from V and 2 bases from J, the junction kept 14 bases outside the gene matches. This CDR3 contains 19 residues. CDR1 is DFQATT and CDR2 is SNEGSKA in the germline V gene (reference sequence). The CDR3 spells CSASLLLAGGPETYNEQFF. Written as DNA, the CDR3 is TGCAGTGCTAGCCTCTTACTAGCGGGGGGTCCCGAAACCTACAATGAGCAGTTCTTC.

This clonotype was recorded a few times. CDR3 region: CASSFSGGELFF. The CDR3 DNA reads as TGTGCCAGCAGCTTCTCGGGCGGGGAGCTGTTTTTT. The gene calls are TRBV11-2 and TRBJ2-2; no reliable D call. The CDR3 is 12 residues long. V was shortened by 3 bases and J by 7 bases, with 6 bases between the two germline ends. CDR1 and CDR2 from the germline V gene are SGHAT and FQNNGV.

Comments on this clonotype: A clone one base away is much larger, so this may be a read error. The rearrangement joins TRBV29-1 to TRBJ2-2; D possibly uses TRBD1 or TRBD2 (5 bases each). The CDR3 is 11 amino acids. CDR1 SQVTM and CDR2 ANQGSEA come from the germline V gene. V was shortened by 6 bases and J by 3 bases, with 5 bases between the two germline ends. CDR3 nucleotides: TGCAGCGTGGGGGACACCGGGGAGCTGTTTTTT. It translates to CSVGDTGELFF.

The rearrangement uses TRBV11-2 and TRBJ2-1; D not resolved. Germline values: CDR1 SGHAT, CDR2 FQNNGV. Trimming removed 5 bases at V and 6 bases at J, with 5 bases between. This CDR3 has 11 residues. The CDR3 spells CASSKTNEQFF. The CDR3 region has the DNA TGTGCCAGCAGCAAAACCAATGAGCAGTTCTTC.